This T cell receptor (beta chain) was identified during a study of blood T cell repertoires in COVID-19 (dated by TCRdb to the early 2020s). In the study overall: The collaborator samples originated in the United States, Italy and Spain and spanned the acute and convalescent phases of COVID-19. The prospective study material was composed of cDNA or gDNA derived from T cells, B-cell-depleted T cells, or PBMCs. The dataset comprised deeply sampled blood TCRbeta repertoires from subjects exposed to, actively infected with, or recovered from COVID-19. The repertoires were released in a freely available public database meant as a resource for research on the immune response to SARS-CoV-2. The samples were drawn from two sources: the first 160 participants of the ongoing ImmuneRACE study, and fewer than 1,500 subjects contributed by 6 global collaborators. Nearly every sample came with metadata listing a de-identified subject ID, COVID-19 status, age in years and sex. Where available, HLA class I and class II types were taken from metadata supplied by the sample provider and were not determined by assay-based typing.

Details on this clone: Its antigen remains unidentified. No per-base quality is available; no much larger clone lies one base away.

Overall study outcomes, separate from this receptor: Clinical and demographic metadata were provided uncurated, with the amount varying by source and participant.

The collaborating institutions used their own protocols to collect whole blood in K2EDTA tubes. Collaborator samples were shipped for TCRbeta analysis as frozen whole blood, isolated PBMCs, or DNA extracted from either sample type. The CDR3, from cysteine to phenylalanine, totals 15 residues. Left in the record is the CDR3 DNA by itself, 45 bases read in frame from the first base. Based on the germline V gene, the CDR1 and CDR2 sequences are MDHEN and SYDVKM. V is clipped by 2 bases and J by 2 bases, and the sequence between their germline boundaries is 10 bases long. The immunoSEQ Assay, a bias-controlled multiplex PCR, was used to amplify TCRbeta CDR3 regions from genomic DNA. The authors processed their data as follows. The number of nucleated cells in each sample was estimated from the amplification of reference gene primers within the assay. To quantify the absolute abundance of each unique TCRbeta CDR3 rearrangement, sequence reads were collapsed and filtered. Productive Simpson clonality was computed per sample as the square root of Simpson's diversity index over productive rearrangements. TCRdb took this table from immuneACCESS and kept in-frame rearrangements with V and J called. Such tables lack part of the clones; where checked against another copy, unresolved V genes explain under half of the gap, and the rest is unexplained. V and J calls and clone size are given by that table; D and trimming were obtained from the DNA. In this sample the table shows 90,000 to 120,000 clones, approximately 90% of which occur a single time. 6.8% of the sample is taken by the ten largest.

What was sequenced was peripheral blood. The V and J genes are TRBV28 and TRBJ1-3; too little of a D gene remains to name it. The sequence was collected from a man between 45 and 60 years old with active or convalescent COVID-19. CDR3 loop: CASSLTDEPGNTIYF. The DNA reads as follows: TGTGCCAGCAGTTTAACAGACGAACCTGGAAACACCATATATTTT.